The clone carrying this T cell receptor beta chain has more than one count but fewer than ten. This CDR3 comprises 14 residues. Germline CDR1 is SNHLY and CDR2 is FYNNEI. V shed 2 bases and J shed 9 bases, with 14 bases lying between them. This sample was included in a study of T cell responses to AZD1222 COVID-19 vaccine. Some clones are missing from TCRdb's copy, which holds only in-frame ones; the method was immunoSEQ multiplex PCR. Counted here are 120,000 or so clones, more than 65% occurring once; the ten biggest clones make up about a quarter. This receptor was identified in an adult who received the AZD1222 COVID-19 vaccine. The sample consisted of peripheral blood, taken 28 days after the second AZD1222 dose. This sequence joins TRBV2 and TRBJ1-5; the D is unclear. CDR3 coding DNA: TGTGCCAGCAGTGAACGGGCATTAAGGTCGCCCCAGCATTTT. This codes for CASSERALRSPQHF.